This entry lists 13 T cell receptor beta chains sequenced from one sample in a study of PD-1 blockade in classical Hodgkin lymphoma. Brentuximab vedotin exposure varied among the patients, all of whom had relapsed after autologous stem cell transplantation. Sequencing used immunoSEQ multiplex PCR; TCRdb keeps in-frame clones, though not all of them. The sample includes about 39,000 clones, 69% of them seen just once. The sequenced sample was peripheral blood mononuclear cells (PBMCs), obtained before the second cycle of nivolumab. The receptors were sampled from a human donor with classical Hodgkin lymphoma.

CDR3 region: CASSQDRGSYNEQFF. CDR3 nucleotides: TGCGCCAGCAGCCAAGATCGGGGTTCCTACAATGAGCAGTTCTTC. The J gene is TRBJ2-1, the V gene TRBV4-3, with D maybe TRBD2 (5 bases). The CDR3 sequence is 15 residues long. Deletions cut 0 bases from V and 1 base from J, with 7 bases between. Germline lookup yields CDR1 LGHNA and CDR2 YSLEER.

The chain recombines TRBV15 with TRBJ1-2; no clear D. CDR3 length: 16 amino acids. Germline loops: CDR1 LNHNV, CDR2 YYDKDF (reference sequence). Trimming cost V 0 bases and J 3 bases, with 14 bases left between them. The CDR3 region has the DNA TGTGCCACCAGCAGAGATTTTAGTAGGGAGTACTATGGCTACACCTTC. Protein product: CATSRDFSREYYGYTF.

The rearrangement links TRBV28 to TRBJ1-1; no reliable D call. This CDR3 has 13 amino acids. Looked up from germline, CDR1 is MDHEN and CDR2 is SYDVKM. V was shortened by 1 base and J by 11 bases, with 14 bases between the two germline ends. The CDR3 sequence: CASSLSGRSEAFF. The CDR3, as DNA: TGTGCCAGCAGTTTATCAGGACGGTCGGAGGCTTTCTTT.

The rearrangement links TRBV4-1 to TRBJ2-7, with TRBD2 as a possible D gene (5 bases). The CDR3 is made up of 15 amino acids. V was trimmed by 3 bases and J by 6 bases, leaving 18 bases between them. The germline CDR1 and CDR2 sequences are MGHRA and YSYEKL. The CDR3 region is CASSHQLEVRVEQYF. The CDR3 DNA reads as TGCGCCAGCAGCCACCAACTAGAAGTTCGCGTCGAGCAGTACTTC.

V usage is TRBV25-1 and J usage is TRBJ1-1; D gene unclear. Trimming pared 4 bases from V and 6 bases from J, leaving 18 bases between. Germline V gene lookup returns CDR1 MGHDK and CDR2 SYGVNS. The CDR3 contains 15 residues. The CDR3 DNA follows: TGTGCCAGCAGTGGCTTAGAGGTTTCGGTCGCTGAAGCTTTCTTT. Protein sequence: CASSGLEVSVAEAFF.

This chain uses TRBV5-4 with TRBJ1-2; tentatively, D is TRBD1 (6 bases). The CDR3 runs 14 residues. The ends were cut back, 0 bases at V and 4 bases at J, with 10 bases in the middle. The germline CDR1 and CDR2 sequences are SGHNT and YYREEE (reference sequence). CDR3 residues: CASSLGQTGYGYTF. In DNA form, the CDR3 reads TGTGCCAGCAGCTTGGGTCAGACAGGCTATGGCTACACCTTC.

This sequence joins TRBV6-4 and TRBJ2-2; either TRBD1 or TRBD2 may supply D (5 bases each). The germline V and J ends were trimmed by 2 bases and 1 base, with 23 bases remaining between them. Germline V CDR1 and CDR2: MRHNA, SNTAGT. The CDR3 totals 20 residues. The CDR3 region is CASSDPIEPDSGLNTGELFF. The CDR3 nucleotides read TGTGCCAGCAGTGACCCTATCGAACCTGACAGTGGACTGAACACCGGGGAGCTGTTTTTT.

The chain employs TRBV9 and TRBJ2-6; a possible D gene is TRBD1 (5 bases). Germline V gives CDR1 SGDLS, CDR2 YYNGEE. With 0 bases removed from V and 4 bases from J, the gap between germline ends came to 17 bases. CDR3 size: 18 residues. CDR3 in DNA: TGTGCCAGCAGCGTAGCTTTAGGGGCTGGATCCGGGGCCAACGTCCTGACTTTC. Residues: CASSVALGAGSGANVLTF.

The chain employs TRBV4-3 and TRBJ1-2; TRBD1 aligns across 8 bases. This CDR3 is built from 13 residues. The V gene's germline CDR1 is LGHNA and CDR2 YSLEER. Trimming at V came to 5 bases and at J to 4 bases, leaving 3 bases not matched to a gene. The CDR3 here is CASSWDRSYGYTF. The CDR3 DNA is TGCGCCAGCAGCTGGGACAGGAGCTATGGCTACACCTTC.

Concerning this clone itself: One end of the junction does not line up with germline, which may come from a read error. The chain has TRBV6-1 and TRBJ2-5; D may match TRBD1 or TRBD2 (5 bases each). This CDR3 region has 16 residues. Germline V lookup: CDR1 MNHNS, CDR2 SASEGT. The CDR3: CAISESFGGSGETQYF. The CDR3 DNA reads TGTGCCATCAGTGAGTCTTTTGGGGGTTCGGGAGAGACCCAGTACTTC.

This chain links TRBV2 with TRBJ1-1; D is perhaps TRBD1 (5 bases). There are 13 residues in the CDR3. V was clipped by 6 bases and J by 4 bases, with 12 bases between them. Germline V gene lookup returns CDR1 SNHLY and CDR2 FYNNEI. In nucleotides, the CDR3 is TGTGCCAGCAGGGACACGGAGGTCACTGAAGCTTTCTTT. Its translation is CASRDTEVTEAFF.

This sequence joins TRBV6-5 and TRBJ2-7, with D possibly TRBD1 on 6 matching bases. Germline CDR1 reads MNHEY; CDR2 reads SVGAGI. V lost 7 bases and J lost 3, with 13 bases in between. This CDR3 is 13 amino acids long. CDR3 residues: CASTTGTSYEQYF. CDR3 nucleotide sequence: TGTGCCAGCACAACCGGGACAAGCTACGAGCAGTACTTC.

The genes are TRBV4-3 and TRBJ1-1, with D perhaps matching TRBD1 (6 bases). This CDR3 contains 17 residues. Germline V gives CDR1 LGHNA, CDR2 YSLEER. Trimming removed 0 bases from V and 6 bases from J, with 20 bases in between. DNA of the CDR3: TGCGCCAGCAGCCAAGATAAGGGGGTTCTCGGGGGGTCTGAAGCTTTCTTT. Its protein product is CASSQDKGVLGGSEAFF.